This T cell receptor beta chain was sequenced during a study of OX40 agonist ivuxolimab in advanced cancers. Clones were read by immunoSEQ multiplex PCR, and TCRdb kept only the in-frame ones, dropping some. The sample records tens of thousands of clones, less than 85% being singletons. The CDR3 has 12 amino acids. Germline-derived CDR1 and CDR2 are MNHEY and SMNVEV (reference sequence). This clonotype was obtained from an adult with an advanced solid tumor such as melanoma, head and neck, liver or kidney cancer. The gene calls are TRBV27 and TRBJ2-3; 7 bases are a match to TRBD2. The sequencing used CD4+ or CD8+ T cells sorted from blood, collected in a trial of the OX40 agonist ivuxolimab. CDR3 bases: TGTGGGTGGGGGGGAACCGCAGATACGCAGTATTTT. Its translation: CGWGGTADTQYF.